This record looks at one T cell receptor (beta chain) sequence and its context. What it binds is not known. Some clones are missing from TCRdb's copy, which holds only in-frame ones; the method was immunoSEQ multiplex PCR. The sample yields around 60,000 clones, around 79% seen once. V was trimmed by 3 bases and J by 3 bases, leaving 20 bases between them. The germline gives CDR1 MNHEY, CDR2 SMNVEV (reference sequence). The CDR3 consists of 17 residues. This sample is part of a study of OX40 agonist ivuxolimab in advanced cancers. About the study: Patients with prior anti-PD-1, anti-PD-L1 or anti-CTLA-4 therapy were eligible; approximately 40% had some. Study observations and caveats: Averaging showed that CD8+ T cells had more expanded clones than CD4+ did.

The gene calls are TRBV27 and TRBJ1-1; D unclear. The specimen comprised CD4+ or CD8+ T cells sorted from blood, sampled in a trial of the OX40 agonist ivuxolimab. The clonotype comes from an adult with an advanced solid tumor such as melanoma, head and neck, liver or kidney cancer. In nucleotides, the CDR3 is TGTGCCAGCAGTTTCCGCACTACCTCATCAGAATACACTGAAGCTTTCTTT. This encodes CASSFRTTSSEYTEAFF.